This T cell receptor (beta chain) was recorded in a study of T cell responses to AZD1222 COVID-19 vaccine. Study-level points and caveats: Recipients of two AZD1222 doses showed rising Spike-specific TCR breadth and depth. Among spike-specific TCRs, nearly half reportedly target unmutated variant regions. There were vaccine-associated CD4 TCRs across spike, dominant at 160-218 and 743-854. It should be noted that donors were predominantly white British and more often female, and clonal diversity was possibly underestimated.

Here immunoSEQ multiplex PCR was the method, and the copy in TCRdb shows in-frame clones only, minus some. The table records some 200,000 clones, 93% of them present only once. The CDR3 consists of 14 residues. V shed 6 bases, J shed 4 bases, and the junction held 7 bases outside the gene matches. The germline V gene has CDR1 MDHEN and CDR2 SYDVKM. On this clone: Its cognate antigen is unknown.

The starting material was peripheral blood, obtained on day 0 of MenACWY control vaccination. The clonotype comes from an adult in good health. The chain combines TRBV28 with TRBJ2-7; 9 bases match TRBD1. The DNA for the CDR3 is TGTGCCAGCAGCCGGGGACAGGGACGGTACGAGCAGTACTTC. It codes for CASSRGQGRYEQYF.